A selection of T cell receptor beta chains follows, all from one sample in a study of OX40 agonist ivuxolimab in advanced cancers. Only in-frame clones appear in the TCRdb table, and some are missing; sequencing was by immunoSEQ multiplex PCR. The data show around 70,000 clones, 65% to 85% seen once. The sequenced sample was CD4+ or CD8+ T cells sorted from blood, obtained in a trial of the OX40 agonist ivuxolimab. The receptors here all came from an adult with an advanced solid tumor such as melanoma, head and neck, liver or kidney cancer. Each CDR3 is given with its conserved first and last residue. The order of the fields is J gene, D gene, clone size, V gene, CDR3 protein, CDR3 DNA. The D gene is left open where the match is weak. Not all rows give a size; the values are once, few, many and, for expanded clones, a class.

J gene: TRBJ2-3; D gene: TRBD2; clone size: NA; V gene: TRBV19; CDR3 protein: CASSMSRGRLADTQYF; CDR3 DNA: TGTGCCAGTAGTATGTCTCGCGGGAGGTTGGCAGATACGCAGTATTTT
J gene: TRBJ2-3; D gene: TRBD1; clone size: NA; V gene: TRBV2; CDR3 protein: CAIAGQGTDTQYF; CDR3 DNA: TGTGCCATAGCGGGACAGGGGACAGATACGCAGTATTTT
J gene: TRBJ2-7; D gene: TRBD2; clone size: NA; V gene: TRBV7-8; CDR3 protein: CASSQAGDSGGVWEQYF; CDR3 DNA: TGTGCCAGCAGCCAAGCTGGGGATAGCGGGGGAGTTTGGGAGCAGTACTTC
J gene: TRBJ2-5; D gene: NA; clone size: NA; V gene: TRBV7-9; CDR3 protein: CASSLEGPQTQYF; CDR3 DNA: TGTGCCAGCAGCTTAGAAGGACCGCAGACCCAGTACTTC
J gene: TRBJ1-1; D gene: NA; clone size: NA; V gene: TRBV27; CDR3 protein: CASSIDSRNTEAFF; CDR3 DNA: TGTGCCAGCAGCATCGACAGTAGAAACACTGAAGCTTTCTTT
J gene: TRBJ1-2; D gene: TRBD1; clone size: NA; V gene: TRBV7-9; CDR3 protein: CASSPGQGNYGYTF; CDR3 DNA: TGTGCCAGCAGCCCGGGACAGGGGAACTATGGCTACACCTTC
J gene: TRBJ2-2; D gene: NA; clone size: NA; V gene: TRBV25-1; CDR3 protein: CASSYAGAGELFF; CDR3 DNA: TGTGCCAGCAGCTATGCAGGGGCCGGGGAGCTGTTTTTT
J gene: TRBJ2-3; D gene: NA; clone size: NA; V gene: TRBV19; CDR3 protein: CASSPLLGSTDTQYF; CDR3 DNA: TGTGCCAGTTCACCTCTTCTAGGTAGCACAGATACGCAGTATTTT
J gene: TRBJ1-2; D gene: NA; clone size: NA; V gene: TRBV25-1; CDR3 protein: CASSDPGRYGYTF; CDR3 DNA: TGTGCCAGCAGTGACCCCGGACGCTATGGCTACACCTTC
J gene: TRBJ2-1; D gene: TRBD1; clone size: few; V gene: TRBV4-2; CDR3 protein: CASSRDRDNEQFF; CDR3 DNA: TGTGCCAGCAGCCGGGACAGGGACAATGAGCAGTTCTTC
J gene: TRBJ2-1; D gene: TRBD2; clone size: NA; V gene: TRBV10-2; CDR3 protein: CASSESGGGAENEQFF; CDR3 DNA: TGCGCCAGCAGTGAGTCGGGCGGGGGGGCGGAAAATGAGCAGTTCTTC
J gene: TRBJ2-1; D gene: NA; clone size: NA; V gene: TRBV5-4; CDR3 protein: CASSQTGTPYNEQFF; CDR3 DNA: TGTGCCAGCAGCCAAACCGGGACACCCTACAATGAGCAGTTCTTC
J gene: TRBJ1-3; D gene: NA; clone size: NA; V gene: TRBV6-1; CDR3 protein: CASMRVGNTIYF; CDR3 DNA: TGTGCCTCAATGCGGGTTGGAAACACCATATATTTT
J gene: TRBJ1-5; D gene: TRBD1; clone size: few; V gene: TRBV2; CDR3 protein: CASSVDRGSPQHF; CDR3 DNA: TGTGCCAGCAGTGTAGACAGGGGGAGTCCCCAGCATTTT
J gene: TRBJ2-7; D gene: NA; clone size: NA; V gene: TRBV7-9; CDR3 protein: CASSLQGTHEQYF; CDR3 DNA: TGTGCCAGCAGCTTGCAGGGTACTCACGAGCAGTACTTC
J gene: TRBJ1-5; D gene: NA; clone size: once; V gene: TRBV12-5; CDR3 protein: CASGFEVDSNQPQHF; CDR3 DNA: TGTGCTAGTGGTTTTGAAGTTGATAGCAATCAGCCCCAGCATTTT
J gene: TRBJ1-1; D gene: NA; clone size: NA; V gene: TRBV18; CDR3 protein: CASSPGQAMNTEAFF; CDR3 DNA: TGTGCCAGCTCACCAGGGCAGGCTATGAACACTGAAGCTTTCTTT
J gene: TRBJ2-3; D gene: NA; clone size: NA; V gene: TRBV18; CDR3 protein: CASSQQASTDTQYF; CDR3 DNA: TGTGCCAGCTCACAACAGGCGAGCACAGATACGCAGTATTTT
J gene: TRBJ2-1; D gene: TRBD2; clone size: NA; V gene: TRBV11-2; CDR3 protein: CASSLEVSGRAYNEQFF; CDR3 DNA: TGTGCCAGCAGCTTAGAGGTTAGCGGGAGGGCCTACAATGAGCAGTTCTTC
J gene: TRBJ1-1; D gene: NA; clone size: few; V gene: TRBV30; CDR3 protein: CAWSEGVGTEAFF; CDR3 DNA: TGTGCCTGGAGTGAAGGTGTGGGCACTGAAGCTTTCTTT
J gene: TRBJ1-2; D gene: NA; clone size: once; V gene: TRBV5-1; CDR3 protein: CASSLEAGASYTF; CDR3 DNA: TGCGCCAGCAGCTTGGAGGCAGGCGCAAGCTACACCTTC
J gene: TRBJ2-3; D gene: NA; clone size: few; V gene: TRBV2; CDR3 protein: CASMQGRGRVVTDTQYF; CDR3 DNA: TGTGCCAGCATGCAGGGGAGAGGGCGGGTCGTCACAGATACGCAGTATTTT
J gene: TRBJ2-5; D gene: TRBD2; clone size: NA; V gene: TRBV28; CDR3 protein: CASSRAGEETQYF; CDR3 DNA: TGTGCCAGCAGTAGGGCGGGGGAAGAGACCCAGTACTTC
J gene: TRBJ2-1; D gene: TRBD2; clone size: NA; V gene: TRBV2; CDR3 protein: CASSSTSGGAGEQFF; CDR3 DNA: TGTGCCAGCAGCTCGACTAGCGGGGGGGCCGGGGAGCAGTTCTTC
J gene: TRBJ2-3; D gene: TRBD2; clone size: NA; V gene: TRBV7-9; CDR3 protein: CASSLFPRTSGGVDTQYF; CDR3 DNA: TGTGCCAGCAGCTTATTTCCCCGGACTAGCGGGGGGGTAGATACGCAGTATTTT
J gene: TRBJ1-2; D gene: NA; clone size: NA; V gene: TRBV7-8; CDR3 protein: CASSSGHLYGYTF; CDR3 DNA: TGTGCCAGCAGCTCGGGACACCTCTATGGCTACACCTTC
J gene: TRBJ2-3; D gene: NA; clone size: NA; V gene: TRBV2; CDR3 protein: CASRGGTTDTQYF; CDR3 DNA: TGTGCCAGCAGGGGGGGCACGACAGATACGCAGTATTTT
J gene: TRBJ2-5; D gene: TRBD2; clone size: NA; V gene: TRBV2; CDR3 protein: CASSRTSGEETQYF; CDR3 DNA: TGTGCCAGCAGTCGGACTAGCGGAGAAGAGACCCAGTACTTC
J gene: TRBJ2-3; D gene: NA; clone size: NA; V gene: TRBV19; CDR3 protein: CASSVDLSTQYF; CDR3 DNA: TGTGCCAGTAGTGTCGACTTGTCGACGCAGTATTTT
J gene: TRBJ2-7; D gene: TRBD1; clone size: NA; V gene: TRBV10-3; CDR3 protein: CAITSGTGNYEQYF; CDR3 DNA: TGTGCCATCACCTCCGGGACAGGGAACTACGAGCAGTACTTC